The rows below give T cell receptor beta chains drawn from one sample of a study of blood T cell repertoires in COVID-19. Data came from immunoSEQ multiplex PCR; TCRdb stores just in-frame clones and leaves some out. The sample holds some 42,000 clones, roughly four fifths seen once. Source material: peripheral blood. The receptors derive from a woman in her 70s with acute or convalescent COVID-19. The CDR3 runs from the conserved cysteine through the conserved F or W. A D gene is named only where the DNA matches it firmly. The listing skips clone size in some rows; elsewhere it reads once, few, many or a size class.

cdr3_nt cdr3_aa v_call clone_size d_call j_call cdr3_length
TGCAGCGTTGTGGCAGGCAATCAGCCCCAGCATTTT CSVVAGNQPQHF TRBV29-1 NA NA TRBJ1-5 12
TGTGCCAGCAGCCGACGTGAGGACAATGAGCAGTTCTTC CASSRREDNEQFF TRBV6-2/TRBV6-3 NA NA TRBJ2-1 13
TGTGCCAGCAGCTTAGCGTGGGTGGGAGGGCAAGCGGAGACCCAGTACTTC CASSLAWVGGQAETQYF TRBV7-8 NA TRBD2 TRBJ2-5 17
TGTGCCAGCAGTCCAGGTTCGAGCTCCTATAATTCACCCCTCCACTTT CASSPGSSSYNSPLHF TRBV2 NA NA TRBJ1-6 16
TGTGCCAGCAGTTACGCGTATAATGTGAGAAACACCATATATTTT CASSYAYNVRNTIYF TRBV6-5 NA NA TRBJ1-3 15
TGTGCCAGCTCACCCGTGAATGAGCAGTTCTTC CASSPVNEQFF TRBV18 NA NA TRBJ2-1 11
TGTGCCAGCACTCGATTGGGACAGAGAAGCTCGAATTCACCCCTCCACTTT CASTRLGQRSSNSPLHF TRBV2 once TRBD1 TRBJ1-6 17
TGTGCCAGCTCACCGGATTATTCGGGCAGGAGGGCCAAAAACATTCAGTACTTC CASSPDYSGRRAKNIQYF TRBV18 NA NA TRBJ2-4 18
TGTGCCTGGAGTGCGGGACATCAGAATTCACCCCTCCACTTT CAWSAGHQNSPLHF TRBV30 NA NA TRBJ1-6 14
TGCGCCAGCCGACAGGGAATGAACACTGAAGCTTTCTTT CASRQGMNTEAFF TRBV10-1 NA TRBD1 TRBJ1-1 13
TGTGCCAGTAGGAGGACAGGGGACTCCTACGAGCAGTACTTC CASRRTGDSYEQYF TRBV19 NA TRBD1 TRBJ2-7 14
TGTGCCTCCCGGACAGGAGGCAATGAAAAACTGTTTTTT CASRTGGNEKLFF TRBV6-5 few TRBD1 TRBJ1-4 13
TGTGCCAGCGCCATGAGGGCGCGTGGCTACACCTTC CASAMRARGYTF TRBV28 NA NA TRBJ1-2 12
TGTGCCACCAGCATGGCGAACACTGAAGCTTTCTTT CATSMANTEAFF TRBV15 NA NA TRBJ1-1 12
TGTGCCAGCAGCCCCCGGACAGGGTTGGCCGGGGAGCTGTTTTTT CASSPRTGLAGELFF TRBV11-2 few TRBD1 TRBJ2-2 15
TGTGCCTGGAGTCGACAGTCTGGAAACACCATATATTTT CAWSRQSGNTIYF TRBV30 NA NA TRBJ1-3 13
TGTGCCAGCAGCCTCAGGACAGGTCTTGGCTATGGCTACACCTTC CASSLRTGLGYGYTF TRBV3-1/TRBV3-2 few TRBD1 TRBJ1-2 15
TGTGCCAGTAATTCGGCTAGCGGGAACACCGGGGAGCTGTTTTTT CASNSASGNTGELFF TRBV19 few TRBD2 TRBJ2-2 15
TGTGCCAGCAGCCCCCGAACTAGCGGGAGTGCGGGCGGGGAGCTGTTTTTT CASSPRTSGSAGGELFF TRBV7-2 NA TRBD2 TRBJ2-2 17
TGTGCCAGCTCCCGACTAGCGGAGTACGAGCAGTACTTC CASSRLAEYEQYF TRBV18 few TRBD2 TRBJ2-7 13
TGTGCCAGCAGTATTGGGACTAGCGGGAGCAATGAGCAGTTCTTC CASSIGTSGSNEQFF TRBV27 few TRBD2 TRBJ2-1 15
TGTGCCAGCAGCCAACGACAGGGACGAGGCTACACCTTC CASSQRQGRGYTF TRBV3-1/TRBV3-2 NA TRBD1 TRBJ1-2 13
TGTGCCAGCAGCAAAGCGCTGGGTAAGATGCAGGCCAGGGTCGCTAATGAAAAACTGTTTTTT CASSKALGKMQARVANEKLFF TRBV21-1 NA NA TRBJ1-4 21
TGTGCCAGTAAAGAGGGAAGTAACTATGGCTACACCTTC CASKEGSNYGYTF TRBV19 NA NA TRBJ1-2 13
TGTGCCAGCAGCCCCGGACTAGCGGGGGATGAGCAGTTCTTC CASSPGLAGDEQFF TRBV11-2 NA TRBD2 TRBJ2-1 14
TGTGCCAGCAGAGCCGGACTAGCTAGGGAGACCCAGTACTTC CASRAGLARETQYF TRBV6-5 NA TRBD2 TRBJ2-5 14
TGCGCCAGCAGTGTAGGGGTTCGACAGCCCCAGCATTTT CASSVGVRQPQHF TRBV10-1 few NA TRBJ1-5 13
TGTGCCAGCACCCACTCGGGGACAAGGGGCCGCAATGAGCAGTTCTTC CASTHSGTRGRNEQFF TRBV6-6 NA NA TRBJ2-1 16
TGTGCCAGTAGTCCTTGGGCAGGGACAATGAAGAGCAATCAGCCCCAGCATTTT CASSPWAGTMKSNQPQHF TRBV19 few NA TRBJ1-5 18
TGTGCCAGCTCACAACTACCGGGACAGTCTTCTGGAAACACCATATATTTT CASSQLPGQSSGNTIYF TRBV18 NA TRBD1 TRBJ1-3 17
TGTGCCAGCAGCTTACGGGGAGGTAACCAAGAGACTCAGTACTTC CASSLRGGNQETQYF TRBV7-2 once NA TRBJ2-5 15
TGTGCCAGCAGTGGAGTAGCGGGAGGGCCCTCAAAGACCCAGTACTTC CASSGVAGGPSKTQYF TRBV6-1 NA TRBD2 TRBJ2-5 16
TGCGCCAGCAGCTTGTATGCGGGGGAAAATCAGCCCCAGCATTTT CASSLYAGENQPQHF TRBV5-1 NA NA TRBJ1-5 15
TGTGCCAGCAGTTTAGGAGGCCAGGCTGGGAACGAGCAGTACTTC CASSLGGQAGNEQYF TRBV28 few NA TRBJ2-7 15
TGCGCCAGCAGCCCGGGGACAGCCTACAATGAAAAACTGTTTTTT CASSPGTAYNEKLFF TRBV4-3 once TRBD1 TRBJ1-4 15
TGCGCCACCCAGGGGGCGGATGAAAAACTGTTTTTT CATQGADEKLFF TRBV10-2 NA TRBD1 TRBJ1-4 12
TGTGCCACCAGTGATCCCGGACAGGGTCGGTCTGGCTACACCTTC CATSDPGQGRSGYTF TRBV24-1 NA TRBD1 TRBJ1-2 15
TGTGTCAGCAGCTGGGGAGGGGAAGGTGAGCAGTTCTTC CVSSWGGEGEQFF TRBV7-2 NA TRBD2 TRBJ2-1 13
TGTGCCAGCAGCTACAGGGTTGATCAGCCCCAGCATTTT CASSYRVDQPQHF TRBV7-2 NA NA TRBJ1-5 13
TGTGCCAGCGCCGGGATTCAAGAGACCCAGTACTTC CASAGIQETQYF TRBV2 NA NA TRBJ2-5 12
TGTGCCAGCAGCTTAGCTATCGGGGGGGGCGGTGGCTACACCTTC CASSLAIGGGGGYTF TRBV7-6 NA NA TRBJ1-2 15